This TCR beta chain was recorded in a study of cytotoxic CD8 clonotypes in ibrutinib-treated CLL. Clones were sequenced by immunoSEQ multiplex PCR, and TCRdb holds only the in-frame ones, with some missing. This repertoire shows about 160,000 clones, roughly 80% found once; its top ten account for roughly 4.5%. Unmatched junction bases numbered 6, after V lost 4 bases and J lost 7 bases. This CDR3 spans 14 amino acids. From germline, CDR1 is LGHNA and CDR2 YSLEER. This sequence originates from a human donor with chronic lymphocytic leukemia. The gene calls are TRBV4-3 and TRBJ2-5; 10 nucleotides agree with TRBD1. The sample consisted of PBMCs, taken after 24 months of ibrutinib treatment. CDR3 bases: TGCGCCAGCAGCCGAGACAGGGGGCACGGGACCCAGTACTTC. Protein product: CASSRDRGHGTQYF.